This entry is about one T cell receptor beta chain. Repertoires were generated with immunoSEQ multiplex PCR, while TCRdb's copy carries only in-frame clones and drops some. Of around 42,000 clones listed, around 84% were seen once; the top ten hold roughly 2.6%. This CDR3 is 17 amino acids long. V shed 4 bases and J 1 base; nucleotides not matched to a gene: 8. Germline CDR1 and CDR2: LGHNA and YSLEER. This entry comes from a study of PD-L1 blockade in urothelial cancer. The rearrangement uses TRBV4-3 and TRBJ2-2, with 8 nucleotides matching TRBD2. This material consisted of PBMCs, taken around atezolizumab (anti-PD-L1) treatment. The receptor was derived from a man aged 70 or older with urothelial cancer. CDR3 sequence: CASSPRTSGMNTGELFF. The CDR3 DNA is TGCGCCAGCAGCCCACGCACTAGCGGAATGAACACCGGGGAGCTGTTTTTT.